The present T cell receptor (beta chain) was sequenced within a study of blood T cell repertoires in COVID-19. Study as a whole: Sample material is recorded as cDNA or gDNA derived from T cells, B-cell-depleted T cells, or PBMCs.

Trimming pared 3 bases from V and 6 bases from J, leaving 5 bases between. This CDR3 contains 11 residues. CDR1 is MNHEY, CDR2 SVGEGT, per germline. How the authors handled the data: Amplified reference gene primers provided the basis for estimating nucleated cell counts. Sequencing was performed with immunoSEQ multiplex PCR; in TCRdb, only in-frame clones are kept and a portion is missing. V and J calls plus clone size are reproduced from that table; the DNA served to infer D and trimming. The sample has 150,000 to 200,000 clones; about 80% are singletons. The clonotype was recovered from a woman in her 70s with acute or convalescent COVID-19. The sample taken for sequencing was peripheral blood. The chain uses TRBV6-2 or TRBV6-3 and TRBJ1-2, with unresolved D. The CDR3 coding sequence is TGTGCCAGCAGTTATCCCAATGGCTACACCTTC. Amino acid sequence: CASSYPNGYTF.